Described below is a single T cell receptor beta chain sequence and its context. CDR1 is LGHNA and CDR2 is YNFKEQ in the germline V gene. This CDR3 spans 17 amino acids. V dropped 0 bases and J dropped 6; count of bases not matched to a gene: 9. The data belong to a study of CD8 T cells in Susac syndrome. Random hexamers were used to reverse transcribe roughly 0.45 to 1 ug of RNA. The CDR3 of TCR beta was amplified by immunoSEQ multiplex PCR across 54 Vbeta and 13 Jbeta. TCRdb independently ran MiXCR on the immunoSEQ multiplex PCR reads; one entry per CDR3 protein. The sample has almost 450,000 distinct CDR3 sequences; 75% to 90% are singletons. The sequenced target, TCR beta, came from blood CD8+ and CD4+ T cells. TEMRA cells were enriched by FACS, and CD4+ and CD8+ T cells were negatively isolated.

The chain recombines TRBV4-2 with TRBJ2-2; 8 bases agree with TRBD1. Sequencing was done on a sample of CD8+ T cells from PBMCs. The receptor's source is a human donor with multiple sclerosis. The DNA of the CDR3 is TGTGCCAGCAGCCAAGATCCATCAGGGGGCGCGTCCGGGGAGCTGTTTTTT. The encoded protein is CASSQDPSGGASGELFF.